The rows below give T cell receptor beta chains drawn from one sample of a study of post-analysis software for immune sequencing data. TCRdb reprocessed the PCR reads via MiXCR and lists one record per CDR3 protein. Found here are roughly 700,000 distinct CDR3 sequences, just under 30% of them singletons; the top ten hold around 0.6%. Sequenced: blood. These receptors all come from a girl aged 5 to 17 with multiple sclerosis. Both conserved end residues are part of each CDR3. The order of the fields is CDR3 length, V gene, CDR3 protein.

>14|TRBV27
CASSFPDLNSPLHF
>16|TRBV9
CASSLFGGQVAGEQYF
>14|TRBV20-1
CSATRLDSYNEQYF
>14|TRBV20-1
CSARDLDRSYEQYF
>17|TRBV7-2
CASSLSRAGRSTDTQYF
>15|TRBV20-1
CSARWTPGGTDTQYF
>16|TRBV12-3/TRBV12-4
CASSLAGPNWGSPLHF
>11|TRBV2
CASSIVDEQFF
>16|TRBV12-3/TRBV12-4
CASSFTSGNPSNEQFF
>14|TRBV6-5
CASSTGTVSAKQYF
>15|TRBV20-1
CSARESGGTNEKLFF
>16|TRBV4-3
CASSQGGRANVNEQFF
>13|TRBV11-3
CASSLNGWTEAFF